Each of the 5 T cell receptor beta chains below was sequenced from the same sample in a study of regulatory T cells in long-lasting Graves disease (dated by TCRdb to the early 2020s). Sample time point, as interpreted from the label and publication: newly diagnosed GD, antithyroid drugs for less than 3 months. RNA was extracted from PBMCs in TRIzol for both TCR sequencing and RNA sequencing. The library was generated by multiplex PCR. Instrument on record: Illumina HiSeq 4000. TCR beta libraries were built with iRepertoire HTBI primers and Arm-PCR amplification of CDR3 regions. TCRdb reanalyzed the raw reads on its own, using fastp at Q25 for trimming and MiXCR for clone calling, and kept in-frame beta chains. Each entry merges the rows of one CDR3 protein and shows their most common DNA and genes. This sample comprises about 620,000 distinct CDR3 sequences, roughly 16% of them detected only once. About 20% of the sample lies in the top ten.

The same sample was also studied in work on T cells in Graves' hyperthyroidism and ophthalmopathy.

The material sequenced was peripheral blood mononuclear cells (PBMCs), taken at new diagnosis, from a patient treated with antithyroid drugs. Receptors originate from a woman aged 25 to 39 with Graves disease. Donor details come from another sample of the same person, matched by shared clones.

The table lists this clonotype with many counts. The chain links TRBV11-2 to TRBJ2-7, with D perhaps assigned TRBD1 or TRBD2 (5 bases each). The CDR3 contains 15 residues. The germline CDR1 and CDR2 sequences are SGHAT and FQNNGV. Trimming took off 5 bases at V and 6 bases at J, with 20 bases between the two ends. The CDR3 region is CASSAQELGTGEQYF. As DNA, the CDR3 is TGTGCCAGCAGCGCACAGGAGTTGGGGACCGGCGAGCAGTACTTC.

This chain uses TRBV5-1 with TRBJ2-2; 8 positions agree with TRBD1. J gave up 7 bases and V 3 bases, and 5 bases lay outside the gene matches. The CDR3 has 14 residues. Looked up from germline, CDR1 is SGHRS and CDR2 is YFSETQ. The CDR3 DNA sequence: TGCGCCAGCAGCTCGGACAGGGAGCTCGGGGAGCTGTTTTTT. Encoded protein: CASSSDRELGELFF.

This clonotype has ten or more counts. The gene calls are TRBV28 and TRBJ1-5, with unresolved D. Trimming removed 8 bases from V and 4 bases from J, with 15 bases in between. The CDR3 covers 14 residues. The germline V gene has CDR1 MDHEN and CDR2 SYDVKM. The CDR3 here is CASSMELRNQPQHF. CDR3 nucleotides: TGTGCCAGCTCGATGGAGTTGAGGAATCAGCCCCAGCATTTT.

This clonotype showed up just a few times. The CDR3 nucleotides are TGCAGTGCTTCTAGCGGGAGTGAGACCCAGTACTTC. Amino acids: CSASSGSETQYF. This chain links TRBV20-1 with TRBJ2-5; 10 bases fit TRBD2. V was pared by 5 bases and J by 5 bases, with 2 bases of the junction left unmatched. The CDR3 is 12 residues long. CDR1 is DFQATT, CDR2 SNEGSKA, per germline (reference sequence).

This clonotype turned up a few times. This CDR3 is CSARTIVTSGTSYNEQFF. In DNA form, the CDR3 reads TGCAGTGCTAGGACGATAGTTACTAGCGGGACCTCCTACAATGAGCAGTTCTTC. The chain uses TRBV20-1 and TRBJ2-1; TRBD2 matches at 10 bases. The V segment lost 3 bases and the J segment 0 bases; nucleotides outside the gene matches: 11. The CDR3 is made up of 18 amino acids. Per the germline V gene, CDR1 is DFQATT and CDR2 is SNEGSKA (reference sequence).